This TCR beta chain was captured by sequencing in a study of blood T cell repertoires in COVID-19. Across the whole study: PBMCs, B-cell-depleted T cells, or T cells were the source of the cDNA or gDNA that made up the material.

The ends lost 0 bases at V and 6 bases at J; junction bases unmatched: 8. Germline CDR1 is LNHNV and CDR2 is YYDKDF (reference sequence). The CDR3 extends over 16 amino acids. Method: immunoSEQ multiplex PCR; TCRdb's copy keeps in-frame clones and lacks some. The sample shows 250,000 to 300,000 clones, roughly 88% of them seen only once. This sequence was found in a woman aged 25-40 years who had recovered from COVID-19. What was sequenced was peripheral blood. The V call is TRBV15, the J call TRBJ1-1, with 9 bases that match TRBD1. Written as DNA, the CDR3 is TGTGCCACCAGCAGAGATGGGACAGGGATTATGCCTGAAGCTTTCTTT. Translating gives CATSRDGTGIMPEAFF.